The source of this T cell receptor (beta chain) is a study of blood T cell repertoires in COVID-19. This clone occurred a few times. V was cut by 6 bases and J by 4 bases, with 19 bases left in between. The CDR3 runs to 16 residues. In germline, CDR1 is SNHLY, CDR2 FYNNEI. Measured with immunoSEQ multiplex PCR; TCRdb has only the in-frame clones, and not every one. The sample includes around 100,000 clones, about 85% of them seen just once. The V call is TRBV2, the J call TRBJ2-1; D is perhaps TRBD2 (7 bases). The source is a man aged 40-49 years with acute or convalescent COVID-19. Input material: peripheral blood. CDR3 loop: CASSPPRGATYNEQFF. DNA for the CDR3: TGTGCCAGCAGCCCCCCCCGGGGGGCCACTTACAATGAGCAGTTCTTC.